The 13 T cell receptor beta chains below were found in one sample sequenced in a study of T cell responses to AZD1222 COVID-19 vaccine. Clones were sequenced by immunoSEQ multiplex PCR, and TCRdb holds only the in-frame ones, with some missing. Of more than 70,000 clones in the sample, about nine tenths are singletons; the top ten hold approximately 4.5%. Here the sequenced sample was peripheral blood, taken on day 0 of AZD1222 vaccination. These receptors came from an adult in good health.

The chain is built from TRBV27 and TRBJ2-7; 10 positions agree with TRBD2. The V gene's germline CDR1 is MNHEY and CDR2 SMNVEV (reference sequence). Losses at the gene ends were 4 bases for V and 2 bases for J; bases not matched to a gene: 14. CDR3 length equals 18 residues. CDR3 in amino acids: CASSYTPSTSGGAYEQYF. CDR3 DNA sequence: TGTGCCAGCAGTTATACCCCCTCGACGAGCGGGGGGGCCTACGAGCAGTACTTC.

The genes are TRBV5-1 and TRBJ2-3, with no clear D. V was trimmed by 4 bases and J by 1 base, leaving 7 bases between them. The CDR3 covers 13 residues. The germline CDR1 and CDR2 sequences are SGHRS and YFSETQ. CDR3 protein: CASSTTGTDTQYF. In DNA form, the CDR3 reads TGCGCCAGCAGCACGACTGGCACAGATACGCAGTATTTT.

The chain is built from TRBV29-1 and TRBJ1-1; D remains ambiguous. Trimming removed 4 bases from V and 5 bases from J, with 8 bases in between. Germline loops: CDR1 SQVTM, CDR2 ANQGSEA. The CDR3 length is 11 residues. This chain's CDR3 is CSVVVGTEAFF. Here the CDR3 DNA reads TGCAGCGTTGTGGTGGGGACTGAAGCTTTCTTT.

This clone was observed a few times. The chain uses TRBV2 and TRBJ1-3; TRBD1 is a possible D gene (6 bases). In germline, CDR1 is SNHLY, CDR2 FYNNEI. The V end was cut by 3 bases, the J end by 0 bases, with 9 bases between. This CDR3 is built from 15 residues. CDR3 region: CASSEDSFSGNTIYF. CDR3 bases: TGTGCCAGCAGTGAGGACAGCTTCTCTGGAAACACCATATATTTT.

This clone has just one count. The genes are TRBV6-5 and TRBJ2-1, with D uncertain. The germline CDR1 and CDR2 sequences are MNHEY and SVGAGI. Trimming stripped 7 bases from V and 5 bases from J, with 6 bases between. The CDR3 is 11 amino acids. Written as DNA, the CDR3 is TGTGCCAGCACCCGGGACAATGAGCAGTTCTTC. As protein: CASTRDNEQFF.

This rearrangement joins TRBV2 to TRBJ1-1; D is unresolved. The germline CDR1 and CDR2 sequences are SNHLY and FYNNEI. Between the trimmed V and J ends, which lost 6 bases and 3 bases, there was a span of 8 bases. The CDR3 is 12 amino acids. CDR3 loop: CASSGGYTEAFF. CDR3 DNA: TGTGCCAGCAGCGGAGGGTACACTGAAGCTTTCTTT.

V and J are TRBV6-5 and TRBJ1-5; D is perhaps TRBD1 (6 bases). This CDR3 contains 15 residues. V dropped 4 bases and J dropped 9 bases, with 19 bases sitting between them. Germline assignment: CDR1 MNHEY and CDR2 SVGAGI. The CDR3 coding sequence is TGTGCCAGCAGTTTCAGGGGTACCGGAATGAGGCCCCAGCATTTT. Amino acids: CASSFRGTGMRPQHF.

This clone was found once. The genes are TRBV5-1 and TRBJ2-3; D call uncertain. The germline V gene has CDR1 SGHRS and CDR2 YFSETQ. The CDR3 totals 14 residues. Trimming took 1 base from V and 1 from J, leaving 7 bases between them. The CDR3 region has the DNA TGCGCCAGCAGCTTGATCTCCGGCACAGATACGCAGTATTTT. It yields the protein CASSLISGTDTQYF.

J is TRBJ2-7 and V is TRBV21-1. TRBV21-1 is tagged as a pseudogene. The CDR3 is made up of 14 amino acids. CDR3 amino acids: CASSKGGRAYEQYF. The CDR3 bases are TGTGCCAGCAGCAAAGGGGGAAGGGCCTACGAGCAGTACTTC.

This clone was observed a single time. V gene TRBV3-1 (or the pseudogene TRBV3-2) combines with J gene TRBJ1-5, with TRBD1 as a possible D gene (5 bases). The CDR3 consists of 15 residues. V was cut by 3 bases and J by 7 bases, with 16 bases left in between. CDR1 LGHDT and CDR2 YNNKEL come from the germline V gene (reference sequence). The DNA of the CDR3 is TGTGCCAGCAGCCAGTCGGGAGGACATGAGCAGCCCCAGCATTTT. This codes for CASSQSGGHEQPQHF.

This chain joins TRBV12-5 and TRBJ1-6; D uncertain. The V end lost 1 base, the J end lost 9 bases, and 7 bases lay between the germline ends. There are 13 residues in the CDR3. Germline assignment: CDR1 LGHNT and CDR2 FRNRAP. DNA of the CDR3: TGTGCTAGTGGTTTGGAACTGAGTTCACCCCTCCACTTT. Its translation is CASGLELSSPLHF.

The chain has TRBV30 and TRBJ1-2; D is undetermined. The germline gives CDR1 GTSNPN, CDR2 SVGIG (reference sequence). The CDR3 is 14 amino acids. V was shortened by 4 bases and J by 0 bases, with 12 bases between the two germline ends. The CDR3 reads CAWTLGRSNYGYTF. The CDR3, as DNA: TGTGCCTGGACTTTAGGCAGATCTAACTATGGCTACACCTTC.

The rearrangement links TRBV6-5 to TRBJ1-5; D unclear. The CDR3 totals 15 residues. V was pared by 6 bases and J by 0 bases, with 12 bases between. Germline assignment: CDR1 MNHEY and CDR2 SVGAGI. The CDR3 reads CASRPAYNSNQPQHF. The CDR3 region has the DNA TGTGCCAGCAGGCCTGCGTACAATAGCAATCAGCCCCAGCATTTT.